This T cell receptor beta chain is from a study of cytotoxic CD8 clonotypes in ibrutinib-treated CLL. Overall study context: Once patients had received a median 12 months of treatment, range 6 to 36, response samples were obtained. Study-level results: An increase in clonality occurred at ibrutinib response, followed by a return toward baseline at progression. Sustained-remission patients were sampled at different times than progressing patients were. Clonality correlated strongly with circulating CD8+ T cells and exceeded age-matched healthy donors at baseline.

As regards this clone: Antigen specificity is unknown. This sample also contains other DNA sequences that code for the same CDR3.

Clones were read by immunoSEQ multiplex PCR, and TCRdb kept only the in-frame ones, dropping some. Counted here are under 150,000 clones, less than 95% occurring once; the ten biggest clones make up 10% to 12%. Unmatched junction bases numbered 3, after V lost 3 bases and J lost 2 bases. The CDR3 loop spans 15 amino acids. Per the germline V gene, CDR1 is KGHSH and CDR2 is LQKENI. The sequence was collected from a human donor with chronic lymphocytic leukemia. This material consisted of PBMCs, taken after 12 months of ibrutinib treatment. This chain uses TRBV18 with TRBJ1-5, with 8 bases identical to TRBD1. The CDR3 region is CASSPDRGGNQPQHF. Here the CDR3 DNA reads TGTGCCAGCTCACCTGACAGGGGTGGCAATCAGCCCCAGCATTTT.